Listed below are T cell receptor beta chains from one sample, sequenced in a study of blood T cell repertoires in COVID-19. Using immunoSEQ multiplex PCR, the repertoire was profiled, and TCRdb retains in-frame clones only, with some absent. The sample carries some 200,000 clones, about 80% recorded once. The sample was peripheral blood. These receptors came from a human donor with acute or convalescent COVID-19. The donor label of this sample is uncertain. CDR3s include the opening cysteine and the closing phenylalanine or tryptophan. Fields, in order: V gene, CDR3 length, clone size, J gene, D gene, CDR3 DNA, CDR3 protein. D genes are given only for firm matches. Only some rows state a clone size, as once, few, many or a class for expanded clones.

>TRBV5-1|14|-|TRBJ2-5|-
TGCGCCAGCAGCTTGAGAACAGGGTCAGAGACCCAGTACTTC
CASSLRTGSETQYF
>TRBV9|16|-|TRBJ1-2|TRBD1
TGTGCCAGCAGCGTAGGACAGGGGGCGGATTACTATGGCTACACCTTC
CASSVGQGADYYGYTF
>TRBV28|13|-|TRBJ1-2|-
TGTGCCAGCCGTCTGGGCCCAGGCTATGGCTACACCTTC
CASRLGPGYGYTF
>TRBV7-6|16|-|TRBJ2-1|TRBD1
TGTGCCAGCAGTCGTAACAGGGGCCGTTTTTACAATGAGCAGTTCTTC
CASSRNRGRFYNEQFF
>TRBV6-1|15|once|TRBJ1-6|-
TGTGCCAGCAGTGACAGGGTTGGCAATAATTCACCCCTCCACTTT
CASSDRVGNNSPLHF
>TRBV6-5|15|-|TRBJ1-3|-
TGTGCCAGCAGTATGTCAGGGCACTCTGGAAACACCATATATTTT
CASSMSGHSGNTIYF
>TRBV5-7|14|-|TRBJ1-4|TRBD1
TGTGCCAGCAGCAACAGGGGGCGAGATGAAAAACTGTTTTTT
CASSNRGRDEKLFF
>TRBV6-2/TRBV6-3|15|-|TRBJ2-7|-
TGTGCCAGCAGTTACGGTCCGGTCCGCTCCTACGAGCAGTACTTC
CASSYGPVRSYEQYF
>TRBV6-5|14|-|TRBJ1-1|-
TGTGCCAGCAGTTACGGCCAGATGAACACTGAAGCTTTCTTT
CASSYGQMNTEAFF
>TRBV18|17|-|TRBJ1-3|-
TGTGCCAGCTCACCGGAGGCGGCGGGGAGCTCTGGAAACACCATATATTTT
CASSPEAAGSSGNTIYF
>TRBV11-3|16|-|TRBJ2-2|-
TGTGCCAGCAGCCACCGAAGGGGGACCCACGGGCGGGAGCTGTTTTTT
CASSHRRGTHGRELFF
>TRBV5-8|14|-|TRBJ1-2|-
TGTGCCAGCAGCTTGGGACAGCCCAACTATGGCTACACCTTC
CASSLGQPNYGYTF
>TRBV6-5|15|-|TRBJ2-7|TRBD1
TGTGCCAGCAGTTACCGGCTGGACAGGTCCTACGAGCAGTACTTC
CASSYRLDRSYEQYF
>TRBV11-2|14|few|TRBJ2-3|-
TGTGCCAGCAGCTTAGGCGGGCCCACAGATACGCAGTATTTT
CASSLGGPTDTQYF
>TRBV5-6|15|-|TRBJ2-3|TRBD2
TGTGCCAGCAGTTCCTTACTGGGAGGGCCAGATACGCAGTATTTT
CASSSLLGGPDTQYF
>TRBV2|12|few|TRBJ1-3|-
TGTGCCAGCAGTGAATATGGAAACACCATATATTTT
CASSEYGNTIYF
>TRBV7-6|15|-|TRBJ1-6|-
TGTGCCAGCAGCTTAAGGCCAGGGAACAATTCACCCCTCCACTTT
CASSLRPGNNSPLHF
>TRBV7-3|13|-|TRBJ2-2|-
TGTGCCAGCAGCTTAAGGAGGGCCGGGGAGCTGTTTTTT
CASSLRRAGELFF
>TRBV3-1/TRBV3-2|15|-|TRBJ2-5|TRBD2
TGTGCCAGCAGCCAATACCGGGGGGGCGGGGAGACCCAGTACTTC
CASSQYRGGGETQYF
>TRBV28|16|-|TRBJ2-1|TRBD2
TGTGCCAGCAGTTTTAGCCCCAGCGGGAGTCGGAATGAGCAGTTCTTC
CASSFSPSGSRNEQFF
>TRBV7-3|15|-|TRBJ1-1|-
TGTGCCAGCAGCTTATGGGGCACACCGAACACTGAAGCTTTCTTT
CASSLWGTPNTEAFF
>TRBV29-1|11|-|TRBJ1-2|-
TGCAGCGTTGGAGTCACCGGCCTAGGCACCTTC
CSVGVTGLGTF
>TRBV6-5|12|-|TRBJ1-2|-
TGTGCCAGCACCCGCCGGGGGTATGGCTACACCTTC
CASTRRGYGYTF
>TRBV7-2|17|-|TRBJ1-3|-
TGTGCCAGCAGGCGGGCAGGGGCGGCCCTCTCTGGAAACACCATATATTTT
CASRRAGAALSGNTIYF